Below, 15 T cell receptor beta chains from the same sample are listed, as sequenced in a study of T cells in Graves' hyperthyroidism and ophthalmopathy. Using RNA transcripts as the source, TCR beta CDR3 regions were amplified. Using the HTBI primer set, a first-round RT-PCR was run on the TCR CDR3. TCRdb re-derived calls from the multiplex PCR reads in MiXCR, one entry per CDR3 protein. Of a few hundred thousand distinct CDR3 sequences listed, 15% to 20% are singletons. The sequencing sample was made of blood. The receptors stem from a woman younger than 45 with Graves' ophthalmopathy.

At least ten counts were recorded for this clonotype. The J gene is TRBJ2-7, the V gene TRBV5-5; D gene ambiguous. V gave up 0 bases and J gave up 0 bases, with 10 bases separating them. The germline CDR1 and CDR2 sequences are SGHKS and YYEKEE (reference sequence). The CDR3 runs to 15 residues. DNA for the CDR3: TGTGCCAGCAGCTTGGCCTCGACGGTCTCCTACGAGCAGTACTTC. Its protein product is CASSLASTVSYEQYF.

The rearrangement joins TRBV4-3 to TRBJ2-1; D is perhaps TRBD2 (5 bases). Germline V gene lookup returns CDR1 LGHNA and CDR2 YSLEER. V was pared by 0 bases and J by 7 bases, with 13 bases between. This CDR3 spans 15 amino acids. In DNA, the CDR3 is TGCGCCAGCAGCCAAGATTATGGCGGGTTAAATGAGCAGTTCTTC. It translates to CASSQDYGGLNEQFF.

This clonotype was detected ten times or more. This chain connects TRBV24-1 to TRBJ2-7, with TRBD2 identical over 12 bases. The CDR3 covers 17 residues. Germline V gene lookup returns CDR1 KGHDR and CDR2 SFDVKD. V shed 4 bases, J shed 3 bases, and the junction held 9 bases outside the gene matches. The CDR3: CATSDRTSGIGLYEQYF. The CDR3 DNA reads TGTGCCACCAGTGACAGGACTAGCGGGATCGGTCTCTACGAGCAGTACTTC.

This clonotype occurred a few times. The chain recombines TRBV4-3 with TRBJ1-3, with D possibly being TRBD1 (5 bases). The CDR3 is 17 amino acids. Germline V gene lookup returns CDR1 LGHNA and CDR2 YSLEER. The V end lost 3 bases, the J end lost 0 bases, and 15 bases lay between the germline ends. The CDR3 loop reads CASSHAMGLGSGNTIYF. Written as DNA, the CDR3 is TGCGCCAGCAGCCATGCCATGGGGCTAGGCTCTGGAAACACCATATATTTT.

This clonotype was seen only a few times. The gene calls are TRBV30 and TRBJ2-5; possible D gene TRBD2, 6 bases. V was pared by 7 bases and J by 4 bases, with 10 bases between. The CDR3 consists of 11 residues. Germline V gene data show CDR1 as GTSNPN and CDR2 as SVGIG (reference sequence). The CDR3 DNA follows: TGTGCCTTCAGCGGGCGAGAGACCCAGTACTTC. It codes for CAFSGRETQYF.

This sequence joins TRBV9 and TRBJ2-7, with D hard to call. Germline-derived CDR1 and CDR2 are SGDLS and YYNGEE. The V and J ends lost 0 bases and 5 bases respectively, with 12 bases between them. The CDR3 is 14 amino acids. CDR3: CASSVEAFPNEQYF. The CDR3 DNA is TGTGCCAGCAGCGTAGAAGCGTTCCCCAACGAGCAGTACTTC.

The V and J genes are TRBV7-2 and TRBJ2-3; TRBD1 matches at 9 bases. V dropped 6 bases and J dropped 1; count of bases not matched to a gene: 8. This CDR3 spans 16 amino acids. Germline-derived CDR1 and CDR2 are SGHTA and FQGNSA. Written as DNA, the CDR3 is TGTGCCAGCAGGCCGATAGGGGACAGGGGCACAGATACGCAGTATTTT. Amino acid sequence: CASRPIGDRGTDTQYF.

This clonotype turned up a few times. J is TRBJ2-3 and V is TRBV4-3, with 10 bases aligning to TRBD2. Looked up from germline, CDR1 is LGHNA and CDR2 is YSLEER. The CDR3 loop spans 18 amino acids. The junction had 12 bases not matched to a gene; V was cut back by 2 bases and J by 4 bases. The CDR3 nucleotides are TGCGCCAGCAGCCAATTTCACGCTAGCGGGAGCACCGCAGATACGCAGTATTTT. Its protein is CASSQFHASGSTADTQYF.

This clonotype was found many times. The CDR3 region is CASSQSRDGSYEQYF. CDR3 nucleotide sequence: TGTGCCAGCAGCCAATCCCGGGACGGTTCCTACGAGCAGTACTTC. V gene TRBV3-1 combines with J gene TRBJ2-7; D may be TRBD1 or TRBD2 (5 bases each). The CDR3 is made up of 15 amino acids. Germline values: CDR1 LGHDT, CDR2 YNNKEL (reference sequence). Trimming took 2 bases from V and 1 from J, leaving 12 bases between them.

This clonotype was found many times. V usage is TRBV27 and J usage is TRBJ1-4, with unresolved D. CDR3 length: 15 amino acids. Between the trimmed V and J ends, which lost 7 bases and 3 bases, there was a span of 15 bases. Germline V gene data show CDR1 as MNHEY and CDR2 as SMNVEV (reference sequence). CDR3 DNA sequence: TGTGCCAGCACCTTACGATTGGCAGCTAATGAAAAACTGTTTTTT. This gives the protein CASTLRLAANEKLFF.

This clonotype has a handful of counts. This rearrangement joins TRBV6-1 to TRBJ1-5; no reliable D call. The V and J ends lost 5 bases and 3 bases respectively, with 8 bases between them. The germline V gene has CDR1 MNHNS and CDR2 SASEGT. CDR3 length equals 13 residues. The CDR3 reads CASSFSLNQPQHF. CDR3 sequence (DNA): TGTGCCAGCAGTTTTTCCCTCAATCAGCCCCAGCATTTT.

This clonotype was seen many times. This may arise from a read error, as a much more abundant clone is one base away. Here the CDR3 DNA reads TGTGCCAGCAGCCCACGTAGCGAAGCCATTACCTACGAGCAGTACTTC. It encodes CASSPRSEAITYEQYF. This rearrangement joins TRBV3-1 to TRBJ2-7; D perhaps matches TRBD2 (5 bases). The CDR3 covers 16 residues. Per the germline V gene, CDR1 is LGHDT and CDR2 is YNNKEL (reference sequence). V lost 4 bases to trimming and J lost 2 bases, with 18 bases between them.

This clonotype was seen a few times. This may be a read error: a much more frequent sequence differs by one nucleotide. This chain connects TRBV6-2 or TRBV6-3 to TRBJ2-1; perhaps TRBD2 as D (6 bases). Per germline, CDR1 MNHEY and CDR2 SVGEGT. The CDR3 contains 15 residues. V lost 8 bases, J lost 7 bases, and 21 bases lay in between. CDR3 sequence reads: CASERPRDGRNEQFF. The CDR3 nucleotides are TGTGCCAGCGAGCGGCCGCGGGATGGACGGAATGAGCAGTTCTTC.

There are a few counts of this clonotype. V gene TRBV4-3 combines with J gene TRBJ2-1; 7 bases are a match to TRBD2. V shed 0 bases and J 4 bases; nucleotides not matched to a gene: 9. Per the germline V gene, CDR1 is LGHNA and CDR2 is YSLEER. The CDR3 length is 17 residues. The CDR3 region is CASSQDPLGTTYNEQFF. CDR3 coding DNA: TGCGCCAGCAGCCAAGATCCCCTCGGGACTACTTACAATGAGCAGTTCTTC.

This clonotype appeared many times. The genes are TRBV20-1 and TRBJ2-5; 7 bases map to TRBD1. V lost 0 bases to trimming and J lost 6 bases; unmatched junction nucleotides: 7. From germline, CDR1 is DFQATT and CDR2 SNEGSKA (reference sequence). This CDR3 has 14 amino acids. The CDR3 DNA follows: TGCAGTGCTAGAGATAAAACAGGGGTAAAGACCCAGTACTTC. Encoded protein: CSARDKTGVKTQYF.